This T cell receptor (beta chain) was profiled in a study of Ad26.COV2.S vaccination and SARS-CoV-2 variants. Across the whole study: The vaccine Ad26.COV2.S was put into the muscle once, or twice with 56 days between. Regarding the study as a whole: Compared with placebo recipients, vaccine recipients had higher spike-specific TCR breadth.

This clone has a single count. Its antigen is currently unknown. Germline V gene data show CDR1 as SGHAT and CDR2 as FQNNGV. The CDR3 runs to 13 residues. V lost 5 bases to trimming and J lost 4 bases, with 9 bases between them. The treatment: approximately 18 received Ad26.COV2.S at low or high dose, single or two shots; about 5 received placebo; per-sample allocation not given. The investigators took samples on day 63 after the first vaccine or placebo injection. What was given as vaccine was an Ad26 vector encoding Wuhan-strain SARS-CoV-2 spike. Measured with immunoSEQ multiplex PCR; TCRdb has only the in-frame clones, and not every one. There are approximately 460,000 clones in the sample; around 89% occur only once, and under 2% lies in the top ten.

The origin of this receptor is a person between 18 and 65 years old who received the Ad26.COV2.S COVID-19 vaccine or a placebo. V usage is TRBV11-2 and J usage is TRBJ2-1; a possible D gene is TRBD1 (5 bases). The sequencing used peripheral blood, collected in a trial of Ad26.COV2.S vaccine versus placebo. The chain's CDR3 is CASSPGSYNEQFF. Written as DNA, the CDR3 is TGTGCCAGCAGCCCAGGGTCTTACAATGAGCAGTTCTTC.